A single TCR beta chain is shown here with its context. The data originate from a study of T cell responses to AZD1222 COVID-19 vaccine. V was pared by 7 bases and J by 5 bases, with 14 bases between. The CDR3 length is 13 residues. Per germline, CDR1 LNHDA and CDR2 SQIVND (reference sequence). Assay: immunoSEQ multiplex PCR; the TCRdb copy retains only in-frame clones and omits some. The table records more than 90,000 clones, approximately 83% of them present only once. This clonotype originated in an adult in good health. This chain joins TRBV19 and TRBJ1-1; D not resolved. This specimen was peripheral blood, taken on day 0 of AZD1222 vaccination. The CDR3 reads CASTGGKRTEAFF. The CDR3 DNA is TGTGCCAGTACCGGAGGGAAGAGAACTGAAGCTTTCTTT.